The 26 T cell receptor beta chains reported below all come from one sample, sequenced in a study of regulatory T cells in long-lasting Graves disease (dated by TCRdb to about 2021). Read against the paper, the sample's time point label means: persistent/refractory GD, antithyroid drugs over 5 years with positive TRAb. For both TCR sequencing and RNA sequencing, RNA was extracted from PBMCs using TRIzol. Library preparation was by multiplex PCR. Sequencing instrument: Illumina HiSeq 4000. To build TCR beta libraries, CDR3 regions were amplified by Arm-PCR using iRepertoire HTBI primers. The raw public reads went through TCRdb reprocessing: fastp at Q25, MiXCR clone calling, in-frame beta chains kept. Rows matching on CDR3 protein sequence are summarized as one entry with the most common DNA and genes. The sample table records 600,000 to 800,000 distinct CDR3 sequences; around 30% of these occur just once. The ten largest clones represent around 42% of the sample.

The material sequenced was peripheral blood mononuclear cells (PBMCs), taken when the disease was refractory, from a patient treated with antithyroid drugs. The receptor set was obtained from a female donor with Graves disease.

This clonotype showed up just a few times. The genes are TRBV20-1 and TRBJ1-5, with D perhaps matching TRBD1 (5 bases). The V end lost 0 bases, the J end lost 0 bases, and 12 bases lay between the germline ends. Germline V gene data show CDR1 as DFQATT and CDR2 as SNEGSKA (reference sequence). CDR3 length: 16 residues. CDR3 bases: TGCAGTGCTAGAGATCTGGGGGGGAATAGCAATCAGCCCCAGCATTTT. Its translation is CSARDLGGNSNQPQHF.

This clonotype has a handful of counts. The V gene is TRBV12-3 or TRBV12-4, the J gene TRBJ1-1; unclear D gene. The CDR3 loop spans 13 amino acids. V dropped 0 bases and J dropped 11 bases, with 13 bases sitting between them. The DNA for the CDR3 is TGTGCCAGCAGTTTAGCGGGTCAACGGTACGCTTTCTTT. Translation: CASSLAGQRYAFF.

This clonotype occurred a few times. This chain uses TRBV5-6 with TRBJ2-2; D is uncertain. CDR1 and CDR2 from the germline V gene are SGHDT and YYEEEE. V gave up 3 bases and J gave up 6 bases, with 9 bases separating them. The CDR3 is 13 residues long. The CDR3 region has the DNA TGTGCCAGCAGCTGGGAATTATCCGGGGAGCTGTTTTTT. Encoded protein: CASSWELSGELFF. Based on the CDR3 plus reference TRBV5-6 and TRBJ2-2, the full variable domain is DAGVTQSPTHLIKTRGQQVTLRCSPKSGHDTVSWYQQALGQGPQFIFQYYEEEERQRGNFPDRFSGHQFPNYSSELNVNALLLGDSALYLCASSWELSGELFFGEGSRLTVL.

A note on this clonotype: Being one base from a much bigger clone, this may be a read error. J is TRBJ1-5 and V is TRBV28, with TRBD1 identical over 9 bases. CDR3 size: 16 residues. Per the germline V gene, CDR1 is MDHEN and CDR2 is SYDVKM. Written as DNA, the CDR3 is TGTGCCAGCAGTCCCTGGACAGGGGATAGCAATCAGCTCCAGCATTTT. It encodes CASSPWTGDSNQLQHF.

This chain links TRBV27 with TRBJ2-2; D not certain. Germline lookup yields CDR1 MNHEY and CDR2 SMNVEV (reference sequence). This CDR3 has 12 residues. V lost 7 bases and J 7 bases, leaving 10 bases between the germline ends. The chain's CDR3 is CASTPLGGELFF. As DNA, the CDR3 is TGTGCCAGCACCCCTTTGGGCGGGGAGCTGTTTTTT.

The CDR3 region has the DNA TGCAGCGTTGAGGGGACACAGTGGCGACCGAACGGAGCTTTCTTT. Protein sequence: CSVEGTQWRPNGAFF. This chain links TRBV29-1 with TRBJ1-1; maybe TRBD1 (6 bases). Germline lookup yields CDR1 SQVTM and CDR2 ANQGSEA. V was cut by 3 bases and J by 10 bases, with 24 bases left in between. The CDR3 spans 15 residues.

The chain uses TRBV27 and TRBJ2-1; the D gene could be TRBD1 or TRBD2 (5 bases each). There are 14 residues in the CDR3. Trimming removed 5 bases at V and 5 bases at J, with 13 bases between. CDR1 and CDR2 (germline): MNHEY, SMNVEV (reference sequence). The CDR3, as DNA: TGTGCCAGCAGTATCCGGGACGGTAACAATGAGCAGTTCTTC. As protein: CASSIRDGNNEQFF.

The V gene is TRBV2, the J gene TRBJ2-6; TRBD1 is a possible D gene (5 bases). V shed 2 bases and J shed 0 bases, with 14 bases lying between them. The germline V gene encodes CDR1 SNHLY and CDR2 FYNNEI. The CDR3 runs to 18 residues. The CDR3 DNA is TGTGCCAGCAGTGAATCCCGACAGTCCGACTCTGGGGCCAACGTCCTGACTTTC. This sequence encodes CASSESRQSDSGANVLTF. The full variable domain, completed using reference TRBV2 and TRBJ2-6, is EPEVTQTPSHQVTQMGQEVILRCVPISNHLYFYWYRQILGQKVEFLVSFYNNEISEKSEIFDDQFSVERPDGSNFTLKIRSTKLEDSAMYFCASSESRQSDSGANVLTFGAGSRLTVL.

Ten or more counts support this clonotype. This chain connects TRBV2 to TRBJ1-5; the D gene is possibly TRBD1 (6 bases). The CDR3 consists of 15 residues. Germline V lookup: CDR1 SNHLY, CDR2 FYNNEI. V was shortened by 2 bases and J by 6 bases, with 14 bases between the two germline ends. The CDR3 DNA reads TGTGCCAGCAGTGAATGGGCAGGGGTCGCTCAGCCCCAGCATTTT. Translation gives CASSEWAGVAQPQHF.

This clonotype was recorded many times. The CDR3 DNA follows: TGTGCCAGCAGTGAATCCGGGGGGGCCTATGGCTACACCTTC. Encoded protein: CASSESGGAYGYTF. The chain employs TRBV6-1 and TRBJ1-2; D is perhaps TRBD1 (6 bases). Germline loops: CDR1 MNHNS, CDR2 SASEGT. The CDR3 extends over 14 amino acids. Trimming stripped 2 bases from V and 4 bases from J, with 11 bases between.

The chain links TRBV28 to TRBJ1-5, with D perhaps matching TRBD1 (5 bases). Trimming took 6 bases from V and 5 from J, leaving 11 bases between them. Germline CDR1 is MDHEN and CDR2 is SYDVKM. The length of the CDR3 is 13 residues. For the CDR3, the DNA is TGTGCCAGCAGCTTGGGGCAGCATCAGCCCCAGCATTTT. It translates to CASSLGQHQPQHF.

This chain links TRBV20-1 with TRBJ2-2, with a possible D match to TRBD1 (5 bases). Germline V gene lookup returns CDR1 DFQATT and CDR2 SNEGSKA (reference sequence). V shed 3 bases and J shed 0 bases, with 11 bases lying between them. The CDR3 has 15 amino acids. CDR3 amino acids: CSARNRPANTGELFF. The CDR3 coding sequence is TGCAGTGCTAGGAACAGGCCCGCGAACACCGGGGAGCTGTTTTTT.

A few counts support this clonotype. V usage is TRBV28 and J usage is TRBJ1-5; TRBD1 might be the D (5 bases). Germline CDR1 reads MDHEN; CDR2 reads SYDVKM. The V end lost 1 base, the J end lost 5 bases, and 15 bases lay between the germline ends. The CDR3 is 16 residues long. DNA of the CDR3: TGTGCCAGCAGTTTATTTCGGGGGGAGGTGGATCAGCCCCAGCATTTT. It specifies CASSLFRGEVDQPQHF.

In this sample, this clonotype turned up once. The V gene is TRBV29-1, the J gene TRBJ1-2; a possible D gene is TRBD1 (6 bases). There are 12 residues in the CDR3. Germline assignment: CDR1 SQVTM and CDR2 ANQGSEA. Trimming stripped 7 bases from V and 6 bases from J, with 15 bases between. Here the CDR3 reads CSGGTPGDGYTF. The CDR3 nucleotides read TGCAGCGGGGGGACACCCGGGGATGGCTACACCTTC.

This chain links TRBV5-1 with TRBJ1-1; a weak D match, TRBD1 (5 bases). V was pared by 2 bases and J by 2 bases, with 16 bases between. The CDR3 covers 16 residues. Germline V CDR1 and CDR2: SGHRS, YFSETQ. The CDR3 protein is CASSFAGSGSNTEAFF. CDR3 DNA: TGCGCCAGCAGCTTTGCCGGGTCAGGGAGCAACACTGAAGCTTTCTTT.

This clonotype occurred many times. CDR3 sequence: CASSLGRQNYGYTF. The CDR3 nucleotides read TGTGCCAGCAGCTTAGGTCGTCAGAACTATGGCTACACCTTC. The V call is TRBV11-2, the J call TRBJ1-2, with D unresolved. Germline V gene lookup returns CDR1 SGHAT and CDR2 FQNNGV. This CDR3 has 14 amino acids. Trimming took off 1 base at V and 2 bases at J, with 8 bases between the two ends.

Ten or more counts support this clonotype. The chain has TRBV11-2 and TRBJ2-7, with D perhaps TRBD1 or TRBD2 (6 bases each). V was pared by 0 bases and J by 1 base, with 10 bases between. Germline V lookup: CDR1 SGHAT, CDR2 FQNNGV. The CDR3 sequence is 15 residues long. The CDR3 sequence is CASSLDRGPSYEQYF. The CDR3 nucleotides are TGTGCCAGCAGCTTAGACCGGGGGCCTTCCTACGAGCAGTACTTC.

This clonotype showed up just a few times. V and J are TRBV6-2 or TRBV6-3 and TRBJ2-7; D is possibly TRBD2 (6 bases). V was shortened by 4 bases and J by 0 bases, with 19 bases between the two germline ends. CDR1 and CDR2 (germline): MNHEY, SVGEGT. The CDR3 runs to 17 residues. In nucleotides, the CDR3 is TGTGCCAGCAGTTCATCCCTAAGTCGCGGGACCTCCTACGAGCAGTACTTC. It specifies CASSSSLSRGTSYEQYF.

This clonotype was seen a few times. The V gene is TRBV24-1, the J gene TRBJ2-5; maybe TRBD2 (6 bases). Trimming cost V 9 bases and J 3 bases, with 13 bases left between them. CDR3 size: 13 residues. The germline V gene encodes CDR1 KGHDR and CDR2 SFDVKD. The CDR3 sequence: CATGTKREETQYF. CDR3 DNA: TGTGCCACCGGGACCAAGCGGGAAGAGACCCAGTACTTC.

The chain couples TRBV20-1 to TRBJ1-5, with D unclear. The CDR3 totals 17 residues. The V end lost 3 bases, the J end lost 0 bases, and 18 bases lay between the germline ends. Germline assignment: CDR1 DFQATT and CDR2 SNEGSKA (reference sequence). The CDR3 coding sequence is TGCAGTGCTAGTGCTCTGACATCACTTTATAGCAATCAGCCCCAGCATTTT. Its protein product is CSASALTSLYSNQPQHF.

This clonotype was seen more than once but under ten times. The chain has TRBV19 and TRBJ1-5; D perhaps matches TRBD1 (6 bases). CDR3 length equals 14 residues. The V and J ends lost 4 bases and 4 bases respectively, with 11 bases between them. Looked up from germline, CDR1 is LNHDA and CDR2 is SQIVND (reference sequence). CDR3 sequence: CASSSGQNNQPQHF. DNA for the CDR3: TGTGCCAGTAGTAGCGGACAGAATAATCAGCCCCAGCATTTT.

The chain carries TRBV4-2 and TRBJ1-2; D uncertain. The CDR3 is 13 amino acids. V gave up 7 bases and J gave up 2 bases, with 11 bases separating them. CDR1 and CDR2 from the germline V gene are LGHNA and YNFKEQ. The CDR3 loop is CASMAGPNYGYTF. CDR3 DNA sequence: TGTGCCAGCATGGCAGGCCCCAACTATGGCTACACCTTC.

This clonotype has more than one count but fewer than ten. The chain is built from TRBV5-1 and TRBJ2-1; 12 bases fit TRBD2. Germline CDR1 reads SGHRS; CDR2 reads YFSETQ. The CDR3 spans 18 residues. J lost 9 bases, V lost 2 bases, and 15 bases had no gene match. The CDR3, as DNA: TGCGCCAGCAGCTTCGGGGCTAGCGGGAGGGCCATCATCGGTGAGCAGTTCTTC. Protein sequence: CASSFGASGRAIIGEQFF.

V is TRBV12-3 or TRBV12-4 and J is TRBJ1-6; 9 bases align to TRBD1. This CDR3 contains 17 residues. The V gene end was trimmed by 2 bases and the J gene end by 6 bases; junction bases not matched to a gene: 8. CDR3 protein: CASSLLPGTGFNSPLHF. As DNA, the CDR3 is TGTGCCAGCAGTTTATTGCCCGGGACAGGGTTTAATTCACCCCTCCACTTT.

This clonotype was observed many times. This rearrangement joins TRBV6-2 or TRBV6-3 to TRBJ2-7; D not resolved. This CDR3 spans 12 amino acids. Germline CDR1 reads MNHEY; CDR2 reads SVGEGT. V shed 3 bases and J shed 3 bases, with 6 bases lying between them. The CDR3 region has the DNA TGTGCCAGCAGTTATCACAACTACGAGCAGTACTTC. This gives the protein CASSYHNYEQYF.

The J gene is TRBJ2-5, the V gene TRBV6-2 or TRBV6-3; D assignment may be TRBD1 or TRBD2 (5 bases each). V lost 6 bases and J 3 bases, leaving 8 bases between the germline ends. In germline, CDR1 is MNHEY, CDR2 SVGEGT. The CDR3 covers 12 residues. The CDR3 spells CASRRGEETQYF. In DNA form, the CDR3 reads TGTGCCAGCAGACGAGGGGAAGAGACCCAGTACTTC.